A single sample is the source of the 21 T cell receptor beta chains below, sequenced in a study of T cell responses to AZD1222 COVID-19 vaccine. TCRdb's table, derived via immunoSEQ multiplex PCR, lists solely in-frame clones and lacks some. The sample shows some 78,000 clones, about 80% of them seen only once. The sequencing used peripheral blood, collected 28 days after the second AZD1222 dose. These receptor sequences come from an adult who received the AZD1222 COVID-19 vaccine.

This clone appeared once. This chain links TRBV9 with TRBJ1-2; D is perhaps TRBD1 (6 bases). The CDR3 has 14 residues. Germline CDR1 reads SGDLS; CDR2 reads YYNGEE. Between the trimmed V and J ends, which lost 3 bases and 8 bases, there was a span of 17 bases. CDR3 sequence reads: CASSANNRVGGYTF. In DNA form, the CDR3 reads TGTGCCAGCAGCGCCAACAACAGGGTTGGAGGCTACACCTTC.

This chain links TRBV7-2 with TRBJ1-2; the D is unclear. Trimming removed 2 bases from V and 8 bases from J, with 12 bases in between. CDR1 is SGHTA, CDR2 FQGNSA, per germline. The CDR3 is 13 amino acids. The CDR3 region has the DNA TGTGCCAGCAGCTTATTTGAAGCAAGGGGCTACACCTTC. This translates into CASSLFEARGYTF. The full variable domain, its missing parts supplied by reference TRBV7-2 and TRBJ1-2, is GAGVSQSPSNKVTEKGKDVELRCDPISGHTALYWYRQSLGQGLEFLIYFQGNSAPDKSGLPSDRFSAERTGGSVSTLTIQRTQQEDSAVYLCASSLFEARGYTFGSGTRLTVV.

The chain couples TRBV27 to TRBJ2-7; D might be TRBD1 (5 bases). V was pared by 4 bases and J by 5 bases, with 21 bases between. This CDR3 is 16 amino acids long. Germline assignment: CDR1 MNHEY and CDR2 SMNVEV (reference sequence). The CDR3, as DNA: TGTGCCAGCAGTTCACCCGCGCAGGGTACAAAGGACGAGCAGTACTTC. Its protein is CASSSPAQGTKDEQYF.

In this sample, this clone turned up once. The chain joins TRBV2 to TRBJ2-1; D not resolved. The CDR3 extends over 10 amino acids. Germline-derived CDR1 and CDR2 are SNHLY and FYNNEI. V was pared by 10 bases and J by 6 bases, with 7 bases between. The CDR3, as DNA: TGTGCCACCTGGGGCAATGAGCAGTTCTTC. This encodes CATWGNEQFF.

The chain recombines TRBV19 with TRBJ2-3; 7 bases map to TRBD2. With 5 bases clipped from V and 5 bases from J, the junction kept 4 bases outside the gene matches. The CDR3 totals 13 residues. Germline CDR1 is LNHDA and CDR2 is SQIVND (reference sequence). The CDR3 nucleotides read TGTGCCAGTAGTTGGCGGGGGAGAGATACGCAGTATTTT. It encodes CASSWRGRDTQYF.

V and J are TRBV7-2 and TRBJ1-5; unclear D gene. Trimming cost V 1 base and J 4 bases, with 8 bases left between them. This CDR3 comprises 14 residues. CDR1 is SGHTA and CDR2 is FQGNSA in the germline V gene. DNA of the CDR3: TGTGCCAGCAGCTTAGGGCGGAGGAATCAGCCCCAGCATTTT. As protein: CASSLGRRNQPQHF.

The CDR3 DNA is TGTGCCAGCAGACCGCCACCGGCCTGGGGTAATTCACCCCTCCACTTT. Its protein is CASRPPPAWGNSPLHF. The chain uses TRBV5-5 and TRBJ1-6; no definite D call. V dropped 5 bases and J dropped 6 bases, with 18 bases sitting between them. The length of the CDR3 is 16 residues. Germline lookup yields CDR1 SGHKS and CDR2 YYEKEE (reference sequence).

The chain joins TRBV7-3 to TRBJ2-1; D perhaps matches TRBD2 (6 bases). Germline CDR1 is SGHTA and CDR2 is FQGTGA. The CDR3 loop spans 14 amino acids. The V end lost 1 base, the J end lost 8 bases, and 12 bases lay between the germline ends. CDR3 nucleotides: TGTGCCAGCAGCTTAATCGGGAGTATCCATGAGCAGTTCTTC. Residues: CASSLIGSIHEQFF.

The rearrangement joins TRBV7-9 to TRBJ2-5; D not certain. The germline CDR1 and CDR2 sequences are SEHNR and FQNEAQ (reference sequence). V lost 1 base, J lost 2 bases, and 14 bases lay in between. The CDR3 sequence is 16 residues long. CDR3 region: CASSLDRRLKQETQYF. The DNA of the CDR3 is TGTGCCAGCAGCTTAGACCGAAGGTTAAAACAAGAGACCCAGTACTTC.

The gene calls are TRBV2 and TRBJ1-5; a possible D gene is TRBD1 (6 bases). With 4 bases removed from V and 4 bases from J, the gap between germline ends came to 11 bases. The CDR3 is 14 amino acids. Germline CDR1 SNHLY, CDR2 FYNNEI. The CDR3 DNA is TGTGCCAGCAGTGGGGAAGGGGGGAATCAGCCCCAGCATTTT. Translation gives CASSGEGGNQPQHF.

This rearrangement joins TRBV28 to TRBJ2-7; 7 positions agree with TRBD2. From germline, CDR1 is MDHEN and CDR2 SYDVKM. The CDR3 covers 15 residues. After removal of 5 bases from V and 3 bases from J, the junction contained 10 bases not matched to a gene. The CDR3 spells CASSPQAGRNYEQYF. The CDR3 nucleotides read TGTGCCAGCAGTCCCCAAGCGGGGCGAAACTACGAGCAGTACTTC.

J is TRBJ1-1 and V is TRBV6-5; TRBD1 is a possible D gene (5 bases). Germline CDR1 reads MNHEY; CDR2 reads SVGAGI. V lost 9 bases, J lost 4 bases, and 12 bases lay in between. The CDR3 consists of 12 residues. The CDR3 DNA sequence: TGTGCCAGTGGGGGTCGGAGCACTGAAGCTTTCTTT. This translates into CASGGRSTEAFF.

The V and J genes are TRBV6-5 and TRBJ2-4; D remains unclear. From germline, CDR1 is MNHEY and CDR2 SVGAGI. This CDR3 region has 16 residues. Trimming cost V 3 bases and J 4 bases, with 16 bases left between them. The CDR3 coding sequence is TGTGCCAGCAGTTATTACGGTGCGATGGGGAAAAACATTCAGTACTTC. Translated: CASSYYGAMGKNIQYF.

V usage is TRBV18 and J usage is TRBJ2-1, with D possibly being TRBD1 (6 bases). This CDR3 is built from 16 residues. Germline CDR1 is KGHSH and CDR2 is LQKENI. Trimming pared 3 bases from V and 2 bases from J, leaving 14 bases between. CDR3 nucleotides: TGTGCCAGCTCACCCACAGGGACCCTCACCTACAATGAGCAGTTCTTC. Its translation: CASSPTGTLTYNEQFF.

This chain connects TRBV10-1 to TRBJ2-1; 10 bases align to TRBD2. After removal of 9 bases from V and 5 bases from J, the junction contained 13 bases not matched to a gene. The CDR3 contains 16 residues. The germline V gene has CDR1 WNHNN and CDR2 SYGVQD (reference sequence). This CDR3 is CARLAGPTPTNNEQFF. Here the CDR3 DNA reads TGCGCCAGACTAGCGGGACCCACCCCCACTAACAATGAGCAGTTCTTC.

V gene TRBV7-2 combines with J gene TRBJ2-7; D is tentatively TRBD1 or TRBD2 (6 bases each). CDR1 is SGHTA, CDR2 FQGNSA, per germline. Trimming took 0 bases from V and 2 from J, leaving 8 bases between them. The CDR3 is 14 amino acids. The CDR3 region is CASSLAGGTYEQYF. CDR3 DNA: TGTGCCAGCAGCTTAGCAGGGGGGACCTACGAGCAGTACTTC.

The V call is TRBV19, the J call TRBJ2-1; 15 bases align to TRBD2. Germline assignment: CDR1 LNHDA and CDR2 SQIVND (reference sequence). This CDR3 has 18 amino acids. V trimming: 5 bases; J trimming: 1 base; junction bases outside the gene matches: 6. The CDR3 DNA sequence: TGTGCCAGTAGTTCGGGACTAGCGGGAGGTCGTTCCTACAATGAGCAGTTCTTC. It codes for CASSSGLAGGRSYNEQFF.

Within the sample, this clone is medium-sized. The chain joins TRBV4-1 to TRBJ1-1; D gene unclear. Germline CDR1 reads MGHRA; CDR2 reads YSYEKL. Deletions cut 1 base from V and 5 bases from J, with 11 bases between. CDR3 length: 14 residues. The chain's CDR3 is CASSQGPRRTEAFF. CDR3 bases: TGCGCCAGCAGCCAAGGGCCCCGAAGAACTGAAGCTTTCTTT.

The chain employs TRBV6-5 and TRBJ2-6; TRBD1 aligns across 7 bases. CDR3 length equals 15 residues. V gave up 2 bases and J gave up 5 bases; unmatched junction bases: 3. The germline CDR1 and CDR2 sequences are MNHEY and SVGAGI. CDR3 in DNA: TGTGCCAGCAGTTACACAGGGGAGTGGGCCAACGTCCTGACTTTC. Translation gives CASSYTGEWANVLTF.

The chain has TRBV6-6 and TRBJ2-2, with 7 bases aligning to TRBD1. The CDR3 has 14 amino acids. Germline V gene data show CDR1 as MNHNY and CDR2 as SVGAGI (reference sequence). V gave up 5 bases and J gave up 3 bases; unmatched junction bases: 3. Written as DNA, the CDR3 is TGTGCCAGCAGTCCCCAGGGGGACACCGGGGAGCTGTTTTTT. Its translation is CASSPQGDTGELFF.

This chain uses TRBV15 with TRBJ1-5; D gene unclear. Germline V gives CDR1 LNHNV, CDR2 YYDKDF (reference sequence). The V gene lost 6 bases and the J gene lost 0 bases, with 12 bases spanning the gap. There are 15 residues in the CDR3. As DNA, the CDR3 is TGTGCCACCAGGGTCGAGGCCTATAGCAATCAGCCCCAGCATTTT. This codes for CATRVEAYSNQPQHF. Full variable domain (remainder filled in from reference TRBV15 and TRBJ1-5): DAMVIQNPRYQVTQFGKPVTLSCSQTLNHNVMYWYQQKSSQAPKLLFHYYDKDFNNEADTPDNFQSRRPNTSFCFLDIRSPGLGDTAMYLCATRVEAYSNQPQHFGDGTRLSIL.